A single sample gave rise to the 2 T cell receptor beta chains below, sequenced in a study of T cells in Graves' hyperthyroidism and ophthalmopathy. Amplified TCR beta CDR3 regions derived from RNA transcripts. TCR CDR3 underwent first-round RT-PCR with the HTBI primer set. TCRdb recomputed calls from the multiplex PCR reads with MiXCR, one row per CDR3 protein. The sample contains 450,000 to 600,000 distinct CDR3 sequences, less than 15% of which appear only once. The sequencing sample was made of blood. These receptors originate from a middle-aged woman with Graves' hyperthyroidism.

This clonotype was observed a handful of times. This chain joins TRBV5-6 and TRBJ1-5; D perhaps matches TRBD1 (6 bases). The CDR3 is made up of 14 amino acids. V lost 5 bases, J lost 2 bases, and 11 bases lay in between. From germline, CDR1 is SGHDT and CDR2 YYEEEE. The DNA of the CDR3 is TGTGCCAGCAGTCGCACAGGGCGCAATCAGCCCCAGCATTTT. It encodes CASSRTGRNQPQHF.

This clonotype was seen only a few times. The genes are TRBV5-1 and TRBJ2-1; 13 nucleotides align to TRBD2. The CDR3 consists of 16 residues. Germline CDR1 reads SGHRS; CDR2 reads YFSETQ. Trimming cost V 0 bases and J 9 bases; bases outside gene matches: 6. In nucleotides, the CDR3 is TGCGCCAGCAGCTTGGACGGACTAGCGGGAGTGGGTGAGCAGTTCTTC. It encodes CASSLDGLAGVGEQFF.